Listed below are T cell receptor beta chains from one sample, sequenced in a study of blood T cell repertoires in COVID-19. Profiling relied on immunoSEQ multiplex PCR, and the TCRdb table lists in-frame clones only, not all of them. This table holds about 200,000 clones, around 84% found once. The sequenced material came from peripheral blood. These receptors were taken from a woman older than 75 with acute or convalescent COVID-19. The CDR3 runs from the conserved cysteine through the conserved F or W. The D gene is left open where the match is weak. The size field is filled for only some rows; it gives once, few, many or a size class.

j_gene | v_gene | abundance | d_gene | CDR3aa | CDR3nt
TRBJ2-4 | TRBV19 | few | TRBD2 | CASSGGTSGRGTNIQYF | TGTGCCAGTAGTGGGGGGACTAGCGGGAGAGGGACTAACATTCAGTACTTC
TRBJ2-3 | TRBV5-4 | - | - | CASSYYITGSGTDTQYF | TGTGCCAGCAGCTACTACATTACTGGGTCTGGCACAGATACGCAGTATTTT
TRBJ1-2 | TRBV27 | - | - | CASRFAGTGVSYGYTF | TGTGCCAGCAGATTTGCCGGGACGGGGGTTAGCTATGGCTACACCTTC
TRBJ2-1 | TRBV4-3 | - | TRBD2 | CASSQDRAGGPYNEQFF | TGCGCCAGCAGCCAAGACAGGGCGGGAGGTCCCTACAATGAGCAGTTCTTC
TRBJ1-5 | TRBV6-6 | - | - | CASSDRQAAYNQPQHF | TGTGCCAGCAGCGATAGACAGGCGGCATACAATCAGCCCCAGCATTTT
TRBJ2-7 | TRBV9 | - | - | CASSSTRGSGTSYEQYF | TGTGCCAGCAGCTCGACCCGGGGGTCAGGGACCTCCTACGAGCAGTACTTC
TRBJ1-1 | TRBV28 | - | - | CATILSGTQNRGAFF | TGTGCCACCATTTTGTCCGGGACACAAAACCGTGGGGCTTTCTTT
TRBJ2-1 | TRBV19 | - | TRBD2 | CASSIGVGTSGRRSYNEQFF | TGTGCCAGTAGTATAGGGGTTGGGACTAGCGGGAGAAGGTCCTACAATGAGCAGTTCTTC
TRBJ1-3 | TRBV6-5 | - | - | CASSLDAFSGNTIYF | TGTGCCAGCAGCCTAGACGCCTTCTCTGGAAACACCATATATTTT
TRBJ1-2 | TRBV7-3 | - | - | CATGGAGLTPTANYGYTF | TGTGCCACAGGCGGGGCTGGGTTAACCCCGACAGCTAACTATGGCTACACCTTC
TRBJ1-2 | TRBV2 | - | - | CASLVSYGYTF | TGTGCCAGCCTCGTGAGCTATGGCTACACCTTC
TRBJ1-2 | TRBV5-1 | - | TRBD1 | CASSSGDRVQGYTF | TGCGCCAGCAGCTCGGGGGACAGGGTTCAGGGCTACACCTTC
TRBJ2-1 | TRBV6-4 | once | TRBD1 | CASSSTGVEQFF | TGTGCCAGCAGTTCGACAGGGGTTGAGCAGTTCTTC
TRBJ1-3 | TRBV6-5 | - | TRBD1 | CASSLGQAGNTIYF | TGTGCCAGCAGTTTGGGACAGGCTGGAAACACCATATATTTT
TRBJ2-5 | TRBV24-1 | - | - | CATSAGETQYF | TGTGCCACCAGTGCCGGGGAGACCCAGTACTTC
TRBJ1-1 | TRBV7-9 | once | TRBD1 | CASSSDRGTIDTEAFF | TGTGCCAGCAGCTCAGACAGGGGGACAATTGACACTGAAGCTTTCTTT
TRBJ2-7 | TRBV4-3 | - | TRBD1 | CASSQGDRVEYEQYF | TGCGCCAGCAGCCAGGGGGACAGGGTGGAATACGAGCAGTACTTC
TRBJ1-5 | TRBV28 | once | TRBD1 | CASRQGWQPQHF | TGTGCCAGTAGACAGGGGTGGCAGCCCCAGCATTTT
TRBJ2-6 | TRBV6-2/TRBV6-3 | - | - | CASSARVTGANVLTF | TGTGCCAGCAGTGCCAGGGTAACTGGGGCCAACGTCCTGACTTTC
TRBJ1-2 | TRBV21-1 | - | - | CASSKIDRGLWYGYTF | TGTGCCAGCAGCAAAATCGACAGGGGGCTGTGGTATGGCTACACCTTC